Sequencing of this T cell receptor beta chain was carried out in a study of blood T cell repertoires in COVID-19. On the study more broadly: Nucleic acid was either cDNA or gDNA, and it came from T cells, B-cell-depleted T cells, or PBMCs.

Per the study methods: Amplified reference gene primers provided the basis for estimating nucleated cell counts. Assay used: immunoSEQ multiplex PCR; TCRdb lists only in-frame clones, some missing. Clone size and V and J calls were adopted from that table, with D and trimming inferred from the DNA. The sample lists about 260,000 clones, 85% to 90% seen once, with around 3.5% in the top ten. V was shortened by 0 bases and J by 3 bases, with 8 bases between the two germline ends. The germline V gene has CDR1 MNHNY and CDR2 SVGAGI (reference sequence). The CDR3 has 15 amino acids. The receptor comes from a woman aged 40 to 50 with acute or convalescent COVID-19. This chain joins TRBV6-6 and TRBJ2-2; TRBD2 is a possible D gene (6 bases). The sequenced sample was peripheral blood. In DNA, the CDR3 is TGTGCCAGCAGTTACTCGCGGGGAGACACCGGGGAGCTGTTTTTT. The encoded protein is CASSYSRGDTGELFF.